This TCR beta chain stems from a study of response to subunit inactivated influenza vaccine. Germline CDR1 and CDR2: SGHTA and FQGNSA. V trimming: 4 bases; J trimming: 3 bases; junction bases outside the gene matches: 6. The CDR3 totals 15 residues. Each CDR3 protein gets one entry after TCRdb re-called the RT-PCR reads with MiXCR. Among hundreds of thousands of distinct CDR3 sequences listed, around 9.9% were seen once. The sample here was PBMCs from blood, taken around seven weeks after vaccination. The chain couples TRBV7-2 to TRBJ2-1, with TRBD1 matching 7 bases. The receptor comes from a middle-aged man who received an inactivated influenza vaccine. The CDR3 region has the DNA TGTGCCAGCAGCTACCAGACAGGGAGCTACAATGAGCAGTTCTTC. This encodes CASSYQTGSYNEQFF.